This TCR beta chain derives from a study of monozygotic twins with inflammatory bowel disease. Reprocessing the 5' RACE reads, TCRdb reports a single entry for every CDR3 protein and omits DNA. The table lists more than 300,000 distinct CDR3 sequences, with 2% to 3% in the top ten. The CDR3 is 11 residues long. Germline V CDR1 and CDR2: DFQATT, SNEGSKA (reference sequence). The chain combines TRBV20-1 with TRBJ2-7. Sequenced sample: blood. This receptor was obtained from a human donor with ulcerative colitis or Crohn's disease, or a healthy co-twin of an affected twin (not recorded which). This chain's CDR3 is CSARDYYEQYF.